Shown below are 9 T cell receptor beta chains from a single sample sequenced in a study of blood T cells in healthy people across ages. PCR was performed a second time for 7 to 11 cycles using a sample-barcoded 5' primer and a J-beta primer mix. MiXCR was run by TCRdb on the 5' RACE reads, yielding one entry per CDR3 protein. The repertoire has roughly 680,000 distinct CDR3 sequences, 21% of them found once; the top ten carry around 3.4%. The sample was blood. The receptors come from a man between 65 and 85 years old in good health.

The rearrangement links TRBV20-1 to TRBJ1-4; D is unclear. This CDR3 is 13 amino acids long. Germline V lookup: CDR1 DFQATT, CDR2 SNEGSKA (reference sequence). Deletions cut 1 base from V and 1 base from J, with 4 bases between. The CDR3 protein is CSARGITNEKLFF. DNA of the CDR3: TGCAGTGCTAGAGGGATAACTAATGAAAAACTGTTTTTT.

This clonotype has a handful of counts. The chain links TRBV7-2 to TRBJ2-2; 9 nucleotides agree with TRBD1. Germline V gene data show CDR1 as SGHTA and CDR2 as FQGNSA. The trim removed 5 bases at V and 7 bases at J, leaving 11 bases unmatched. The length of the CDR3 is 16 residues. The CDR3 sequence: CASSRDRTGDFGELFF. In DNA form, the CDR3 reads TGTGCCAGCAGCAGAGATCGGACAGGGGATTTCGGGGAGCTGTTTTTT.

The chain joins TRBV11-2 to TRBJ2-1; 10 nucleotides agree with TRBD2. V was pared by 3 bases and J by 0 bases, with 8 bases of the junction left unmatched. Germline assignment: CDR1 SGHAT and CDR2 FQNNGV. The CDR3 extends over 18 amino acids. The CDR3 reads CASSLASGRGGSYNEQFF. The CDR3 nucleotides read TGTGCCAGCAGCTTGGCTAGCGGGAGAGGGGGCTCCTACAATGAGCAGTTCTTC.

CDR3: CASSLAGIGRGTEAFF. For the CDR3, the DNA is TGTGCCAGCAGCTTAGCCGGCATCGGCAGGGGCACTGAAGCTTTCTTT. The rearrangement links TRBV11-1 to TRBJ1-1; a possible D gene is TRBD1 (6 bases). V was pared by 0 bases and J by 4 bases, with 15 bases between. Germline V gene data show CDR1 as SGHAT and CDR2 as FQDESV (reference sequence). CDR3 length: 16 residues.

The CDR3 reads CASSEQGSFNEQYF. CDR3 coding DNA: TGTGCCAGCAGTGAGCAGGGGAGTTTCAACGAGCAGTACTTC. This chain joins TRBV2 and TRBJ2-7, with D perhaps matching TRBD1 (6 bases). V lost 3 bases to trimming and J lost 5 bases, with 14 bases between them. CDR3 size: 14 residues. Germline assignment: CDR1 SNHLY and CDR2 FYNNEI.

The chain employs TRBV4-1 and TRBJ2-7; tentatively, D is TRBD1 or TRBD2 (6 bases each). Germline V gene lookup returns CDR1 MGHRA and CDR2 YSYEKL. The V and J ends lost 3 bases and 4 bases respectively, with 16 bases between them. This CDR3 has 15 amino acids. The CDR3 bases are TGCGCCAGCAGCCAGATCGGGGGCAGGGATTACGAGCAGTACTTC. Translated, it gives CASSQIGGRDYEQYF.

This rearrangement joins TRBV14 to TRBJ2-2; 9 bases agree with TRBD1. This CDR3 is 15 amino acids long. Germline trimming cut 8 bases from V and 6 bases from J; bases unmatched to any gene: 10. Germline V gene data show CDR1 as SGHDN and CDR2 as FVKESK. CDR3: CASRSGTGIAGELFF. As DNA, the CDR3 is TGTGCCAGCCGCTCCGGGACAGGGATCGCCGGGGAGCTGTTTTTT. The full variable domain, in which reference TRBV14 and TRBJ2-2 provide the parts outside the CDR3, is EAGVTQFPSHSVIEKGQTVTLRCDPISGHDNLYWYRRVMGKEIKFLLHFVKESKQDESGMPNNRFLAERTGGTYSTLKVQPAELEDSGVYFCASRSGTGIAGELFFGEGSRLTVL.

This clonotype came up a few times. J is TRBJ2-1 and V is TRBV7-9; D gene unclear. CDR3 length equals 14 residues. Germline assignment: CDR1 SEHNR and CDR2 FQNEAQ (reference sequence). The germline V and J ends were trimmed by 4 bases and 0 bases, with 7 bases remaining between them. CDR3 loop: CASSSWDSYNEQFF. Written as DNA, the CDR3 is TGTGCCAGCAGCTCCTGGGACTCCTACAATGAGCAGTTCTTC.

CDR3 residues: CAGGLERGRGEQFF. CDR3 in DNA: TGTGCCGGGGGTCTTGAGCGAGGGAGAGGGGAGCAGTTCTTC. The chain has TRBV2 and TRBJ2-1; D may be TRBD1 or TRBD2 (5 bases each). The germline CDR1 and CDR2 sequences are SNHLY and FYNNEI. The CDR3 has 14 residues. V was clipped by 11 bases and J by 10 bases, with 24 bases between them.